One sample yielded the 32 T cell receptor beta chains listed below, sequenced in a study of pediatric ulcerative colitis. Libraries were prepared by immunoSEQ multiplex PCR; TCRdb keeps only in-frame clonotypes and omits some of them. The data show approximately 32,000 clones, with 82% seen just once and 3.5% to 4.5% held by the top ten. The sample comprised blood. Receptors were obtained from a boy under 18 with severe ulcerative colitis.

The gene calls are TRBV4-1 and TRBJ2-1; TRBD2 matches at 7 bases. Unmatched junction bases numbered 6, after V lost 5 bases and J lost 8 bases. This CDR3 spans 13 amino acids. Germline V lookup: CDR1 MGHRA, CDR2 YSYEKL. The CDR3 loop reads CASSSPTSYEQFF. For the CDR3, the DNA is TGCGCCAGCAGCTCCCCGACTAGCTATGAGCAGTTCTTC.

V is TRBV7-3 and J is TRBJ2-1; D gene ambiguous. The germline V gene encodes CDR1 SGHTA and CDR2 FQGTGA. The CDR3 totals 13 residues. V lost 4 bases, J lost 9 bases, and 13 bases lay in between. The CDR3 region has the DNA TGTGCCAGCAGCTCGGAAATCACGGGTGAGCAGTTCTTC. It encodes CASSSEITGEQFF.

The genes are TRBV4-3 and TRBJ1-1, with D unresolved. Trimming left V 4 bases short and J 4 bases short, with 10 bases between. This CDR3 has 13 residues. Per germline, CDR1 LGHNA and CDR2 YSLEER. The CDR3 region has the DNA TGCGCCAGCAGCCGGGCGGACGGCACTGAAGCTTTCTTT. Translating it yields CASSRADGTEAFF.

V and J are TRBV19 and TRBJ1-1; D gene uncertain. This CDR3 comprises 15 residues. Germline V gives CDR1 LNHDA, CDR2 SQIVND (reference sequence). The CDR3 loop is CASLPPRPMNTEAFF. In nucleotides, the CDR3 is TGTGCGTCCTTGCCCCCTCGACCAATGAACACTGAAGCTTTCTTT.

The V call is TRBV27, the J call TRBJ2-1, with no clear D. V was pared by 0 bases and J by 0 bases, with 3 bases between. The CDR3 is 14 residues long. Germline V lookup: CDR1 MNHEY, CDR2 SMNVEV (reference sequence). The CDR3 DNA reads TGTGCCAGCAGTTTATCTCCCTCCTACAATGAGCAGTTCTTC. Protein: CASSLSPSYNEQFF.

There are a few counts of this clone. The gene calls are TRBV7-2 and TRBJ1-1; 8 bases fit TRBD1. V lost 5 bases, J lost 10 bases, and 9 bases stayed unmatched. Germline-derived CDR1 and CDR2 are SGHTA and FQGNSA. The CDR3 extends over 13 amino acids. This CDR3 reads CASSLFTQGGAFF. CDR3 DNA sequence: TGTGCCAGCAGCCTATTCACACAGGGGGGAGCTTTCTTT.

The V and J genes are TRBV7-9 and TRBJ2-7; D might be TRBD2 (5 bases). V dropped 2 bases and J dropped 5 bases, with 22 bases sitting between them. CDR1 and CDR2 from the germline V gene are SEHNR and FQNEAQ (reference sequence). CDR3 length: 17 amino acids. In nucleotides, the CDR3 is TGTGCCAGCAGCTTAATGCCCGACTTCGGCGGAGGCCACGAGCAGTACTTC. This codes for CASSLMPDFGGGHEQYF.

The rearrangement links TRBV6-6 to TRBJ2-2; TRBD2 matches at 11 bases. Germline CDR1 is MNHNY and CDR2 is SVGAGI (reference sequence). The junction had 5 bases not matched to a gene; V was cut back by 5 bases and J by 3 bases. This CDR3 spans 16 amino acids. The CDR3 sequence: CASSRGLAGDTGELFF. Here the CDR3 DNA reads TGTGCCAGCAGTAGAGGACTAGCGGGCGACACCGGGGAGCTGTTTTTT.

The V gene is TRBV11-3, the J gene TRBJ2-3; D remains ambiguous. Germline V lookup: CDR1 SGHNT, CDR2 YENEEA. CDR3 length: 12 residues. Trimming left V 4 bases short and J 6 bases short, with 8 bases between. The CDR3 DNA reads TGTGCCAGCAGCTCTAGTTCGGATACGCAGTATTTT. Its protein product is CASSSSSDTQYF.

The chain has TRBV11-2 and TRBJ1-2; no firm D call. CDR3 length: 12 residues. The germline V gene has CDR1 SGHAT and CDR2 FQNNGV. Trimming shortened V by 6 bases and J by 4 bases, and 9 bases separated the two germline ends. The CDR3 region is CASSHRSYGYTF. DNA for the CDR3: TGTGCCAGCAGTCACAGAAGCTATGGCTACACCTTC.

The CDR3 DNA follows: TGTGCCAGCAGCTTAGGGGGGAGTTCCTACGAGCAGTACTTC. This codes for CASSLGGSSYEQYF. This sequence joins TRBV5-6 and TRBJ2-7, with D possibly being TRBD1 or TRBD2 (6 bases each). Trimming took 2 bases from V and 1 from J, leaving 10 bases between them. Germline lookup yields CDR1 SGHDT and CDR2 YYEEEE. The CDR3 length is 14 residues.

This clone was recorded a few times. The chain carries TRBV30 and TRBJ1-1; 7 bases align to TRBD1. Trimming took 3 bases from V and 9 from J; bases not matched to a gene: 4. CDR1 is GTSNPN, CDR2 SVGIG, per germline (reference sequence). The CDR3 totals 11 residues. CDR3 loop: CAWRRGQQAFF. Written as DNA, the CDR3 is TGTGCCTGGAGGAGGGGGCAGCAAGCTTTCTTT. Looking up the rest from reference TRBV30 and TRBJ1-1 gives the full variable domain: SQTIHQWPATLVQPVGSPLSLECTVEGTSNPNLYWYRQAAGRGLQLLFYSVGIGQISSEVPQNLSASRPQDRQFILSSKKLLLSDSGFYLCAWRRGQQAFFGQGTRLTVV.

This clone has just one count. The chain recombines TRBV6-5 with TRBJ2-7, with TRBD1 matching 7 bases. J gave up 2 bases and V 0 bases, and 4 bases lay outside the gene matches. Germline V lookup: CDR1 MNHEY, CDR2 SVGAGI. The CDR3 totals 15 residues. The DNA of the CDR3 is TGTGCCAGCAGTTACTCGAGTGGGACAGCCTACGAGCAGTACTTC. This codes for CASSYSSGTAYEQYF.

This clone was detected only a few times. The CDR3 sequence: CASSYSGSNYGYTF. The DNA of the CDR3 is TGTGCCAGCAGTTACTCTGGGTCTAACTATGGCTACACCTTC. The rearrangement uses TRBV6-5 and TRBJ1-2; D not certain. Trimming shortened V by 0 bases and J by 0 bases, and 5 bases separated the two germline ends. The germline CDR1 and CDR2 sequences are MNHEY and SVGAGI. This CDR3 comprises 14 residues.

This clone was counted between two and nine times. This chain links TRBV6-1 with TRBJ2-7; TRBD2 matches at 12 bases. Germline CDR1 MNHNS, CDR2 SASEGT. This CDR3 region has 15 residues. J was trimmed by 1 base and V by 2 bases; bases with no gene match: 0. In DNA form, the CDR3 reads TGTGCCAGCAGTGAACTAGCGGGGGGGTCCTACGAGCAGTACTTC. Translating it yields CASSELAGGSYEQYF.

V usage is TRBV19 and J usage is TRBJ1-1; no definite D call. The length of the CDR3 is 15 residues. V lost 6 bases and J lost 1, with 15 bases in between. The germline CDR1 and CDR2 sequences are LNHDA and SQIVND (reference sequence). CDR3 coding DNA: TGTGCCAGTAGCCCAAGCGGCGGCCCGAACACTGAAGCTTTCTTT. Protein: CASSPSGGPNTEAFF.

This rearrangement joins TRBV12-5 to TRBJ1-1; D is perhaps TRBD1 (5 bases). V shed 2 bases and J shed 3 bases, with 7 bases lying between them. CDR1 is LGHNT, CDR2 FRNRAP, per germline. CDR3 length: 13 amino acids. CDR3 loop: CASGLRGDTEAFF. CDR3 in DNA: TGTGCTAGTGGTTTGAGGGGCGACACTGAAGCTTTCTTT. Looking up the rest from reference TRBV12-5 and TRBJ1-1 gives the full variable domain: DARVTQTPRHKVTEMGQEVTMRCQPILGHNTVFWYRQTMMQGLELLAYFRNRAPLDDSGMPKDRFSAEMPDATLATLKIQPSEPRDSAVYFCASGLRGDTEAFFGQGTRLTVV.

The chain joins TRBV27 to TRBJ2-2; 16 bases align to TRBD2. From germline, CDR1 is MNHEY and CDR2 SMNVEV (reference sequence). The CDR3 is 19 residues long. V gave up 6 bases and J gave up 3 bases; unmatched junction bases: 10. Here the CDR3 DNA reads TGTGCCAGCAGGACCCAGGGACTAGCGGGGGGGCCTTACACCGGGGAGCTGTTTTTT. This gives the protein CASRTQGLAGGPYTGELFF.

As DNA, the CDR3 is TGTGCCAGCTCTCGGACAAAGAGCAGCAAAACTAATGAAAAACTGTTTTTT. It specifies CASSRTKSSKTNEKLFF. The V gene is TRBV18, the J gene TRBJ1-4, with D possibly matching TRBD1 (5 bases). The germline gives CDR1 KGHSH, CDR2 LQKENI. V was cut by 6 bases and J by 1 base, with 18 bases left in between. The CDR3 spans 17 residues.

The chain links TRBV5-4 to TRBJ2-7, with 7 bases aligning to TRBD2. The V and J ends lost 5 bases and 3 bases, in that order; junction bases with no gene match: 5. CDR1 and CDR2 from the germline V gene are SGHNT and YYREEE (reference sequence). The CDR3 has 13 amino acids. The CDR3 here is CASRQAGNYEQYF. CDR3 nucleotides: TGTGCCAGCAGGCAAGCGGGGAACTACGAGCAGTACTTC.

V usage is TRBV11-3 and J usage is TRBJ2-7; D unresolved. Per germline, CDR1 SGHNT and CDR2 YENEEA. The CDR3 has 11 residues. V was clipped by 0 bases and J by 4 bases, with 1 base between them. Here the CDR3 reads CASSLDYEQYF. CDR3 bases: TGTGCCAGCAGCTTAGATTACGAGCAGTACTTC.

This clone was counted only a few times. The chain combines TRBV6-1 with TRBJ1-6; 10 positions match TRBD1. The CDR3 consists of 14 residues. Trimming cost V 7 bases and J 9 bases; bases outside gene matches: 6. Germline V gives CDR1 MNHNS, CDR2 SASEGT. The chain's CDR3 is CASTGGTGASPLHF. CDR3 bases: TGTGCCAGCACCGGAGGGACAGGGGCTTCACCCCTCCACTTT.

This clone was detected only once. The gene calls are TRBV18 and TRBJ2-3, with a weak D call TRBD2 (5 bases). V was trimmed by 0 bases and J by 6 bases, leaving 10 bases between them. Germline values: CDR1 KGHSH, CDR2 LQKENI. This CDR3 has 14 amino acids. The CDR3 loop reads CASSPPRVGDTQYF. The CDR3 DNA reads TGTGCCAGCTCACCACCGCGGGTTGGGGATACGCAGTATTTT. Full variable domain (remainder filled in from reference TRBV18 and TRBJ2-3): NAGVMQNPRHLVRRRGQEARLRCSPMKGHSHVYWYRQLPEEGLKFMVYLQKENIIDESGMPKERFSAEFPKEGPSILRIQQVVRGDSAAYFCASSPPRVGDTQYFGPGTRLTVL.

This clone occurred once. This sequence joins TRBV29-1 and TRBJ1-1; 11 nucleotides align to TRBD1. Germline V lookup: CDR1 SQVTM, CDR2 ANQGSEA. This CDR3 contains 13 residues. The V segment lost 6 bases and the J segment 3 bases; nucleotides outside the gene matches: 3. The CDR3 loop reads CSVAGQGDTEAFF. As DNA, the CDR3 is TGCAGCGTCGCGGGACAGGGGGACACTGAAGCTTTCTTT.

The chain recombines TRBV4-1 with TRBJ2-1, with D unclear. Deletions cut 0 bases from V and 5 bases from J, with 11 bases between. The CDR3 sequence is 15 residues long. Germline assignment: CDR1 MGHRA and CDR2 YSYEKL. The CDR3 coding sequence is TGCGCCAGCAGCCAAGATTTCCGAACTAACAATGAGCAGTTCTTC. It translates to CASSQDFRTNNEQFF.

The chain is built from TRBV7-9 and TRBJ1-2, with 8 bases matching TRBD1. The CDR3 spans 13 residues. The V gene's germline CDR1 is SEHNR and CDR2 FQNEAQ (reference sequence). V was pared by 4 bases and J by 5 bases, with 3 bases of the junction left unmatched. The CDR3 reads CASSSRQGYGYTF. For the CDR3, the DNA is TGTGCCAGCAGCTCTCGACAGGGGTATGGCTACACCTTC.

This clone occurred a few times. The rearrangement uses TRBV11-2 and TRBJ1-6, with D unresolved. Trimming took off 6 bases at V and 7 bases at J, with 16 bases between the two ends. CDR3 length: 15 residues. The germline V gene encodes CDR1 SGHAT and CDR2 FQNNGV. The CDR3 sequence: CASSERIAINSPLHF. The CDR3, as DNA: TGTGCCAGCAGTGAACGGATTGCAATCAATTCACCCCTCCACTTT.

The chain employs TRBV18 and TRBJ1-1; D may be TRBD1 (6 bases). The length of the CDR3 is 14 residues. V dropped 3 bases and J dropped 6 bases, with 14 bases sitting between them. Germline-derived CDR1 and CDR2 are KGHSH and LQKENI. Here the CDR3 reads CASSPQSQGSEAFF. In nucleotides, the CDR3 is TGTGCCAGCTCACCGCAGAGTCAGGGGTCTGAAGCTTTCTTT.

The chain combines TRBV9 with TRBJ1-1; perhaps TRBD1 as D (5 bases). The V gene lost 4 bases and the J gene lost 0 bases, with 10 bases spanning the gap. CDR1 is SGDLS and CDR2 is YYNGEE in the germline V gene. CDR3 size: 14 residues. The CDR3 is CASSPRGVNTEAFF. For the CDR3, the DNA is TGTGCCAGCAGCCCCCGAGGGGTGAACACTGAAGCTTTCTTT.

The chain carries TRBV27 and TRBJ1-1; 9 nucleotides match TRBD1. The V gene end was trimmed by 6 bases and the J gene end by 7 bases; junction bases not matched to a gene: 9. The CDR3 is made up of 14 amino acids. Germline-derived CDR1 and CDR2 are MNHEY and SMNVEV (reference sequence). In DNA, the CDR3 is TGTGCCAGCAGCCAAACAGGGGGCTCGGGTGAAGCTTTCTTT. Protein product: CASSQTGGSGEAFF.

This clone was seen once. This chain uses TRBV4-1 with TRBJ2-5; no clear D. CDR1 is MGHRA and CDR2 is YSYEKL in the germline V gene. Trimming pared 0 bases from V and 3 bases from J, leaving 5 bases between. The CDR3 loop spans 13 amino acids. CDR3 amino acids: CASSQEPKETQYF. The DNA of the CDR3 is TGCGCCAGCAGCCAAGAACCCAAAGAGACCCAGTACTTC.

DNA for the CDR3: TGTGCCAGCAGCCAGTGGGAAGTTTCGAACACTGAAGCTTTCTTT. Amino acids: CASSQWEVSNTEAFF. The J gene is TRBJ1-1, the V gene TRBV7-2; D not resolved. The CDR3 contains 15 residues. V lost 5 bases, J lost 1 base, and 14 bases lay in between. From germline, CDR1 is SGHTA and CDR2 FQGNSA.